The clone carrying this T cell receptor beta chain was picked up one time. Its antigen is as yet unknown. This sample is drawn from a study of cytomegalovirus exposure and HLA in healthy donors. Points from the study as a whole: A later analysis revealed that TCR association rates differed between HLA loci, peaking at DRB1 and bottoming out at HLA-C. What a later analysis reportedly showed was that an Asian-associated ancestry cluster had fewer N-insertions than the roughly 670-donor mean. In vitro, a few CMV-associated chains proved specific for CMV antigens. TCR beta V- and J-gene trimming, according to a later analysis, was linked to a missense DCLRE1C variant.

V lost 5 bases to trimming and J lost 4 bases; unmatched junction nucleotides: 7. The CDR3 covers 15 residues. The germline V gene has CDR1 MDHEN and CDR2 SYDVKM. Primers included in the PCR were 60 Vbeta and 13 Jbeta primers. The method was immunoSEQ multiplex PCR; TCRdb's version includes in-frame clones alone and lacks a portion of them. This table has around 270,000 clones, 75% to 90% appearing once. The sequence came from a girl aged 2-10 years in good health and CMV-seronegative. The chain employs TRBV28 and TRBJ2-1; 8 nucleotides align to TRBD1. The source material was PBMCs. The CDR3 nucleotides read TGTGCCAGCAGTACCAGGGGGCTAAGGTACAATGAGCAGTTCTTC. Translated, it gives CASSTRGLRYNEQFF. The full variable domain, its missing parts supplied by reference TRBV28 and TRBJ2-1, is DVKVTQSSRYLVKRTGEKVFLECVQDMDHENMFWYRQDPGLGLRLIYFSYDVKMKEKGDIPEGYSVSREKKERFSLILESASTNQTSMYLCASSTRGLRYNEQFFGPGTRLTVL.